These 30 T cell receptor beta chains came from one sample sequenced in a study of blood T cells in healthy people across ages. A second PCR of about 7 to 12 cycles used a sample-barcoded 5' primer and a J-beta primer mix. TCRdb fed the 5' RACE reads into MiXCR, producing one record per CDR3 protein. The data show approximately 780,000 distinct CDR3 sequences, with roughly 24% seen just once and 3% held by the top ten. This sample was also put to use in a study of T cells of mothers and their children.

The sequenced material came from blood. These receptors came from a boy younger than 18 in good health.

There are a few counts of this clonotype. The V call is TRBV20-1, the J call TRBJ2-3; D unresolved. Germline V gene lookup returns CDR1 DFQATT and CDR2 SNEGSKA (reference sequence). The CDR3 has 14 amino acids. Trimming removed 3 bases from V and 1 base from J, with 11 bases in between. The CDR3 spells CSARPLRGTDTQYF. CDR3 sequence (DNA): TGCAGTGCTAGGCCCCTCCGGGGCACAGATACGCAGTATTTT.

The genes are TRBV5-6 and TRBJ1-2; D not certain. Between the trimmed V and J ends, which lost 0 bases and 2 bases, there was a span of 8 bases. Germline V gene data show CDR1 as SGHDT and CDR2 as YYEEEE. The CDR3 loop spans 14 amino acids. Written as DNA, the CDR3 is TGTGCCAGCAGCTTGGAGCAACCAAACTATGGCTACACCTTC. It yields the protein CASSLEQPNYGYTF.

This chain joins TRBV5-1 and TRBJ2-7; the D gene is possibly TRBD2 (6 bases). Germline assignment: CDR1 SGHRS and CDR2 YFSETQ. This CDR3 contains 15 residues. V was trimmed by 4 bases and J by 5 bases, leaving 19 bases between them. The CDR3: CASSRGTHPRDEQYF. CDR3 nucleotides: TGCGCCAGCAGCCGTGGGACTCACCCTAGGGACGAGCAGTACTTC.

This clonotype was picked up a small number of times. The chain joins TRBV7-2 to TRBJ2-1, with TRBD2 as a possible D gene (5 bases). From germline, CDR1 is SGHTA and CDR2 FQGNSA. CDR3 size: 12 residues. Trimming cost V 4 bases and J 7 bases, with 8 bases left between them. CDR3 region: CASSYRTNEQFF. CDR3 nucleotide sequence: TGTGCCAGCAGCTACCGGACTAATGAGCAGTTCTTC.

This clonotype turned up a few times. This chain connects TRBV4-1 to TRBJ1-1; D unresolved. The CDR3 sequence is 16 residues long. CDR1 and CDR2 (germline): MGHRA, YSYEKL. V was cut by 0 bases and J by 8 bases, with 19 bases left in between. CDR3 loop: CASSQEKKDLGREAFF. The CDR3, as DNA: TGCGCCAGCAGCCAAGAGAAGAAGGATCTAGGGAGGGAAGCTTTCTTT.

The rearrangement links TRBV29-1 to TRBJ2-2; weak D call: TRBD2 (6 bases). Germline loops: CDR1 SQVTM, CDR2 ANQGSEA. The V end was cut by 7 bases, the J end by 1 base, with 19 bases between. CDR3 length equals 16 residues. DNA of the CDR3: TGCAGCGCCTTGCGTCCAGGAGGGGTGAACACCGGGGAGCTGTTTTTT. Its translation is CSALRPGGVNTGELFF.

This clonotype was recorded a few times. This chain connects TRBV3-1 to TRBJ2-7, with D possibly matching TRBD1 (5 bases). The CDR3 sequence is 14 residues long. From germline, CDR1 is LGHDT and CDR2 YNNKEL (reference sequence). In nucleotides, the CDR3 is TGTGCGGCAGGGTCTACCGACAGAGCCTACGAGCAGTACTTC. Its protein is CAAGSTDRAYEQYF.

This clonotype was seen many times. The V and J genes are TRBV6-5 and TRBJ2-1; 7 nucleotides agree with TRBD1. Germline trimming cut 6 bases from V and 0 bases from J; bases unmatched to any gene: 5. This CDR3 is built from 15 residues. The germline gives CDR1 MNHEY, CDR2 SVGAGI. CDR3 loop: CASSSRGSSYNEQFF. As DNA, the CDR3 is TGTGCCAGCAGCTCCAGGGGGAGCTCCTACAATGAGCAGTTCTTC.

This clonotype was observed a handful of times. V gene TRBV10-3 combines with J gene TRBJ2-5, with D maybe TRBD1 (7 bases). The CDR3 covers 14 residues. V was shortened by 1 base and J by 4 bases, with 10 bases between the two germline ends. Germline V gene sequence: CDR1 ENHRY, CDR2 SYGVKD. The CDR3 reads CAISEYQGGETQYF. CDR3 bases: TGTGCCATCAGTGAGTACCAGGGGGGAGAGACCCAGTACTTC.

The J gene is TRBJ2-2, the V gene TRBV9; D call uncertain. This CDR3 contains 15 residues. With 4 bases removed from V and 3 bases from J, the gap between germline ends came to 13 bases. Germline V CDR1 and CDR2: SGDLS, YYNGEE. Written as DNA, the CDR3 is TGTGCCAGCAGCTCCGAAGGGCAGGACACCGGGGAGCTGTTTTTT. Its protein product is CASSSEGQDTGELFF.

This sequence joins TRBV24-1 and TRBJ1-2, with D uncertain. The ends were cut back, 9 bases at V and 2 bases at J, with 6 bases in the middle. This CDR3 is built from 11 residues. The germline CDR1 and CDR2 sequences are KGHDR and SFDVKD. The CDR3 region is CATGSNYGYTF. CDR3 bases: TGTGCCACCGGGAGCAACTATGGCTACACCTTC.

This clonotype was seen more than once but under ten times. Compared with germline, one end of the junction differs, possibly owing to a read error. The V and J genes are TRBV18 and TRBJ2-6; 8 bases are shared with TRBD1. Germline V lookup: CDR1 KGHSH, CDR2 LQKENI. This CDR3 has 17 residues. The CDR3 region has the DNA TGTGCCAACTCACCACGGACAGGGCGCTCTGGGGCCAACGTCCTGACTTTC. Amino acids: CANSPRTGRSGANVLTF.

In its sample, this clonotype was seen a few times. The V and J genes are TRBV7-9 and TRBJ2-7, with D maybe TRBD2 (7 bases). V shed 2 bases and J shed 4 bases, with 15 bases lying between them. Per germline, CDR1 SEHNR and CDR2 FQNEAQ (reference sequence). This CDR3 has 15 amino acids. For the CDR3, the DNA is TGTGCCAGCAGCTTAATAAGGGGGGGAACTTACGAGCAGTACTTC. Translated: CASSLIRGGTYEQYF.

The chain carries TRBV12-3 or TRBV12-4 and TRBJ1-4, with 8 nucleotides matching TRBD1. This CDR3 is 13 amino acids long. The trim removed 4 bases at V and 8 bases at J, leaving 3 bases unmatched. The DNA for the CDR3 is TGTGCCAGCAGTTGGACAGGGTACGAAAAACTGTTTTTT. Amino acid sequence: CASSWTGYEKLFF.

This clonotype has a handful of counts. A junction end diverges from the germline sequence, so it may reflect a read error. The chain couples TRBV9 to TRBJ2-3, with D perhaps matching TRBD2 (5 bases). The CDR3 is 16 amino acids. Germline CDR1 and CDR2: SGDLS and YYNGEE. The CDR3 sequence: CASSVASVLNTDTQYF. The CDR3 DNA is TGTGCTAGCAGCGTAGCGAGTGTCCTGAACACAGATACGCAGTATTTT.

The chain recombines TRBV27 with TRBJ2-7; D possibly corresponds to TRBD1 (6 bases). The germline CDR1 and CDR2 sequences are MNHEY and SMNVEV (reference sequence). There are 13 residues in the CDR3. V was pared by 3 bases and J by 3 bases, with 9 bases between. In DNA, the CDR3 is TGTGCCAGCAGTTTCGTACAGGGCTACGAGCAGTACTTC. The encoded protein is CASSFVQGYEQYF.

The chain is built from TRBV28 and TRBJ2-1, with D tentatively TRBD1 (7 bases). Gene TRBJ2-7 matches the end of the DNA better, so the J call may be wrong. Germline CDR1 is MDHEN and CDR2 is SYDVKM. The CDR3 has 17 amino acids. The chain's CDR3 is CASSLLSFVRGTYEQYF. CDR3 DNA: TGTGCCAGCAGTTTACTGAGCTTTGTCAGGGGGACTTACGAGCAGTACTTC.

This clonotype was picked up a small number of times. V and J are TRBV7-9 and TRBJ1-1; no reliable D call. Germline CDR1 is SEHNR and CDR2 is FQNEAQ (reference sequence). V lost 8 bases and J lost 5, with 12 bases in between. The CDR3 is 12 amino acids. The CDR3 bases are TGTGCCAGCGGCGACATCGGAACTGAAGCTTTCTTT. This sequence encodes CASGDIGTEAFF.

The V gene is TRBV6-1, the J gene TRBJ2-4; perhaps TRBD1 as D (6 bases). The CDR3 sequence is 17 residues long. Germline V gene lookup returns CDR1 MNHNS and CDR2 SASEGT. V gave up 7 bases and J gave up 1 base, with 20 bases separating them. CDR3 loop: CASNLIYRDKAKNIQYF. For the CDR3, the DNA is TGTGCCAGCAATCTGATCTACAGGGATAAGGCCAAAAACATTCAGTACTTC.

This clonotype has more than one count but fewer than ten. V gene TRBV7-7 combines with J gene TRBJ2-5; D unclear. TRBJ2-1 matches the DNA end more closely, so the J call is doubtful. Germline loops: CDR1 SSHAT, CDR2 FNYEAQ (reference sequence). The CDR3 has 17 amino acids. CDR3 in amino acids: CASSLVYPASSYNEQFF. CDR3 sequence (DNA): TGTGCCAGCAGCTTAGTTTATCCAGCGAGCTCCTACAATGAGCAGTTCTTC.

This clonotype came up a few times. The chain uses TRBV12-3 or TRBV12-4 and TRBJ2-1; 8 bases are a match to TRBD1. The V gene end was trimmed by 1 base and the J gene end by 5 bases; junction bases not matched to a gene: 13. The CDR3 has 18 residues. The CDR3 protein is CASSLGTGMKPTDNEQFF. CDR3 bases: TGTGCCAGCAGTTTAGGGACAGGGATGAAGCCAACAGACAATGAGCAGTTCTTC.

Only a few counts were recorded for this clonotype. V usage is TRBV5-5 and J usage is TRBJ1-5; D gene uncertain. Germline V gene lookup returns CDR1 SGHKS and CDR2 YYEKEE (reference sequence). The CDR3 is 15 amino acids. Trimming cost V 4 bases and J 0 bases, with 11 bases left between them. The CDR3 DNA follows: TGTGCCAGCAGCCCGGGATTTTATAGCAATCAGCCCCAGCATTTT. It encodes CASSPGFYSNQPQHF.

This clonotype was seen a few times. The chain recombines TRBV29-1 with TRBJ2-5, with D perhaps TRBD1 (5 bases). The V end was cut by 5 bases, the J end by 2 bases, with 15 bases between. From germline, CDR1 is SQVTM and CDR2 ANQGSEA. This CDR3 spans 14 amino acids. CDR3 loop: CSVPSDNSQETQYF. In DNA form, the CDR3 reads TGCAGCGTTCCTTCGGACAACAGTCAAGAGACCCAGTACTTC.

This rearrangement joins TRBV28 to TRBJ2-5, with 11 positions matching TRBD1. CDR1 is MDHEN, CDR2 SYDVKM, per germline. Trimming took 5 bases from V and 2 from J; bases not matched to a gene: 13. This CDR3 contains 18 residues. CDR3 residues: CASSLGLTGTGGQETQYF. The CDR3 DNA reads as TGTGCCAGCAGTCTGGGCCTAACCGGGACAGGGGGGCAAGAGACCCAGTACTTC.

In its sample, this clonotype was seen a few times. This chain joins TRBV20-1 and TRBJ2-5; D is possibly TRBD1 (6 bases). The end of the DNA is better explained by TRBJ2-7, so the J call may be wrong. There are 14 residues in the CDR3. Germline CDR1 DFQATT, CDR2 SNEGSKA (reference sequence). The DNA of the CDR3 is TGCAGTGCAAGCGGACAGTCATTGTTACACGAGCAGTACTTC. Amino acids: CSASGQSLLHEQYF.

This clonotype occurred many times. The CDR3 region has the DNA TGCAGCGTTGAAAAGGAGTGGGGGAATGAGCAGTTCTTC. Protein product: CSVEKEWGNEQFF. V gene TRBV29-1 combines with J gene TRBJ2-1; D might be TRBD1 or TRBD2, each matching 5 bases. Germline assignment: CDR1 SQVTM and CDR2 ANQGSEA. Trimming stripped 2 bases from V and 7 bases from J, with 12 bases between. The CDR3 covers 13 residues.

There are a few counts of this clonotype. This chain connects TRBV3-1 to TRBJ2-7; D is perhaps TRBD1 (5 bases). The ends were cut back, 0 bases at V and 1 base at J, with 10 bases in the middle. There are 15 residues in the CDR3. Per the germline V gene, CDR1 is LGHDT and CDR2 is YNNKEL (reference sequence). The CDR3 region has the DNA TGTGCCAGCAGCCAAGAAGGAAGGGGTTCCTACGAGCAGTACTTC. This encodes CASSQEGRGSYEQYF.

This clonotype has just a few counts. The chain recombines TRBV10-3 with TRBJ2-7, with D possibly matching TRBD2 (6 bases). This CDR3 is 13 amino acids long. Germline-derived CDR1 and CDR2 are ENHRY and SYGVKD. V lost 11 bases, J lost 4 bases, and 18 bases lay in between. Here the CDR3 reads CASGGAEGYEQYF. The CDR3 DNA reads TGTGCCTCCGGAGGAGCGGAGGGATACGAGCAGTACTTC.

DNA of the CDR3: TGTGCCAGCACCTCTTCCGAGACTGCCCCCCAGACCCAGTACTTC. Translating it yields CASTSSETAPQTQYF. The genes are TRBV13 and TRBJ2-5; D call uncertain. The length of the CDR3 is 15 residues. The V end lost 7 bases, the J end lost 6 bases, and 21 bases lay between the germline ends. Per germline, CDR1 PRHDT and CDR2 FYEKMQ (reference sequence).

This rearrangement joins TRBV9 to TRBJ1-1, with 8 bases fitting TRBD1. Germline V gene data show CDR1 as SGDLS and CDR2 as YYNGEE. This CDR3 has 16 amino acids. Trimming took 0 bases from V and 1 from J; bases not matched to a gene: 5. CDR3 sequence reads: CASSVGLGTGNTEAFF. The CDR3 DNA sequence: TGTGCCAGCAGCGTAGGGCTCGGGACAGGGAACACTGAAGCTTTCTTT.